What follows are 29 T cell receptor beta chains derived from one specimen sequenced in a study of T cell responses to AZD1222 COVID-19 vaccine. Sequencing was performed with immunoSEQ multiplex PCR; in TCRdb, only in-frame clones are kept and a portion is missing. The sample has 100,000 to 150,000 clones; around 87% are singletons. The sample here was peripheral blood, taken on day 0 of AZD1222 vaccination. The receptors were sampled from an adult in good health.

The CDR3 reads CASREGAPGTYEQYF. The CDR3 region has the DNA TGTGCCAGCAGAGAGGGGGCACCCGGGACCTACGAGCAGTACTTC. The chain combines TRBV21-1 with TRBJ2-7; TRBD1 is the table's D call and was not checked against the DNA. TRBV21-1 is tagged as a pseudogene. This CDR3 region has 15 residues.

The CDR3 loop reads CASSDNGNTEAFF. The CDR3 region has the DNA TGTGCCAGCAGTGATAACGGGAACACTGAAGCTTTCTTT. V is TRBV2 and J is TRBJ1-1; unclear D gene. V lost 3 bases, J lost 1 base, and 6 bases lay in between. The CDR3 has 13 amino acids. Germline loops: CDR1 SNHLY, CDR2 FYNNEI.

This chain connects TRBV4-1 to TRBJ2-5; D is possibly TRBD2 (6 bases). The CDR3 extends over 15 amino acids. Germline CDR1 MGHRA, CDR2 YSYEKL. V gave up 2 bases and J gave up 1 base, with 11 bases separating them. This CDR3 is CASSQQGLTQETQYF. CDR3 DNA: TGCGCCAGCAGCCAACAGGGACTGACCCAAGAGACCCAGTACTTC.

The chain links TRBV30 to TRBJ1-1; no definite D call. The length of the CDR3 is 14 residues. Between the trimmed V and J ends, which lost 3 bases and 5 bases, there was a span of 16 bases. Germline CDR1 reads GTSNPN; CDR2 reads SVGIG (reference sequence). For the CDR3, the DNA is TGTGCCTGGAGACACGGCAGCCCAAGGACTGAAGCTTTCTTT. It codes for CAWRHGSPRTEAFF.

This sequence joins TRBV4-3 and TRBJ2-1; D is undetermined. The CDR3 consists of 15 residues. Trimming took 2 bases from V and 5 from J, leaving 13 bases between them. Germline CDR1 LGHNA, CDR2 YSLEER. The DNA for the CDR3 is TGCGCCAGCAGCCAACAGTTCCTAAGACACAATGAGCAGTTCTTC. Its protein is CASSQQFLRHNEQFF.

The chain employs TRBV15 and TRBJ1-5; D unclear. Germline V gene lookup returns CDR1 LNHNV and CDR2 YYDKDF (reference sequence). V gave up 0 bases and J gave up 9 bases, with 6 bases separating them. The CDR3 runs 12 residues. Here the CDR3 reads CATSRDRGPQHF. The CDR3 nucleotides are TGTGCCACCAGCAGAGATCGTGGGCCCCAGCATTTT.

V is TRBV5-1 and J is TRBJ1-1; possible D gene TRBD1, 6 bases. This CDR3 is 16 amino acids long. Between the trimmed V and J ends, which lost 0 bases and 0 bases, there was a span of 12 bases. Per the germline V gene, CDR1 is SGHRS and CDR2 is YFSETQ. The CDR3 loop is CASSLGTGHLNTEAFF. In DNA form, the CDR3 reads TGCGCCAGCAGCTTGGGTACGGGACACCTGAACACTGAAGCTTTCTTT.

This rearrangement joins TRBV19 to TRBJ1-5; 10 positions match TRBD1. V trimming: 4 bases; J trimming: 5 bases; junction bases outside the gene matches: 8. This CDR3 is 16 amino acids long. Germline V gene sequence: CDR1 LNHDA, CDR2 SQIVND (reference sequence). CDR3 sequence (DNA): TGTGCCAGTAGTAGAAGACAGGGGGCAAGGGATCAGCCCCAGCATTTT. This gives the protein CASSRRQGARDQPQHF.

The gene calls are TRBV27 and TRBJ2-7, with TRBD2 matching over 8 bases. J gave up 2 bases and V 4 bases, and 4 bases lay outside the gene matches. Per the germline V gene, CDR1 is MNHEY and CDR2 is SMNVEV (reference sequence). This CDR3 is built from 14 residues. The CDR3 region is CASSYAGGPYEQYF. As DNA, the CDR3 is TGTGCCAGCAGTTATGCGGGAGGCCCCTACGAGCAGTACTTC.

CDR3 coding DNA: TGCGCCAGCAGCTTGCGGGCGGGGCCTTATGAGCAGTTCTTC. Its translation: CASSLRAGPYEQFF. The genes are TRBV5-1 and TRBJ2-1; a possible D gene is TRBD2 (6 bases). Trimming took off 1 base at V and 8 bases at J, with 13 bases between the two ends. This CDR3 is 14 amino acids long. The germline CDR1 and CDR2 sequences are SGHRS and YFSETQ.

The chain employs TRBV28 and TRBJ1-6; 9 bases are a match to TRBD1. The trim removed 2 bases at V and 3 bases at J, leaving 5 bases unmatched. The CDR3 extends over 17 amino acids. Germline CDR1 reads MDHEN; CDR2 reads SYDVKM. CDR3 nucleotide sequence: TGTGCCAGCAGTTTAATGGGACAGGGAGGCTATAATTCACCCCTCCACTTT. Residues: CASSLMGQGGYNSPLHF.

The chain employs TRBV5-1 and TRBJ1-2; 8 bases agree with TRBD1. This CDR3 has 15 amino acids. With 4 bases clipped from V and 6 bases from J, the junction kept 11 bases outside the gene matches. The germline V gene has CDR1 SGHRS and CDR2 YFSETQ. CDR3 loop: CASSPTGTGVDGYTF. Written as DNA, the CDR3 is TGCGCCAGCAGCCCAACCGGGACAGGTGTTGATGGCTACACCTTC.

The V and J genes are TRBV11-2 and TRBJ1-1; 10 bases align to TRBD1. The germline gives CDR1 SGHAT, CDR2 FQNNGV. This CDR3 has 15 residues. V trimming: 1 base; J trimming: 4 bases; junction bases outside the gene matches: 3. CDR3 in amino acids: CASSLGGTGATEAFF. CDR3 DNA: TGTGCCAGCAGCTTAGGAGGGACAGGGGCCACTGAAGCTTTCTTT.

As DNA, the CDR3 is TGTGCCAGTAGAATAAACCTCAGGGGTTCTATCGATTACAATGAGCAGTTCTTC. This translates into CASRINLRGSIDYNEQFF. The V call is TRBV19, the J call TRBJ2-1, with TRBD1 as a possible D gene (6 bases). Germline V gene sequence: CDR1 LNHDA, CDR2 SQIVND (reference sequence). The CDR3 consists of 18 residues. The germline V and J ends were trimmed by 6 bases and 4 bases, with 25 bases remaining between them. Filled out from reference TRBV19 and TRBJ2-1, the complete variable domain reads DGGITQSPKYLFRKEGQNVTLSCEQNLNHDAMYWYRQDPGQGLRLIYYSQIVNDFQKGDIAEGYSVSREKKESFPLTVTSAQKNPTAFYLCASRINLRGSIDYNEQFFGPGTRLTVL.

This clone has only a few counts. The V and J genes are TRBV5-5 and TRBJ1-1; TRBD1 might be the D (5 bases). From germline, CDR1 is SGHKS and CDR2 YYEKEE (reference sequence). The CDR3 contains 14 residues. The V gene lost 0 bases and the J gene lost 2 bases, with 8 bases spanning the gap. CDR3 bases: TGTGCCAGCAGCTTGGGACAGACAAACACTGAAGCTTTCTTT. Translating it yields CASSLGQTNTEAFF.

The chain has TRBV5-4 and TRBJ2-2, with D perhaps matching TRBD1 or TRBD2 (5 bases each). V dropped 4 bases and J dropped 10 bases, with 20 bases sitting between them. CDR3 size: 15 residues. Germline V gene sequence: CDR1 SGHNT, CDR2 YYREEE (reference sequence). CDR3 sequence: CASSARDRVNPELFF. Written as DNA, the CDR3 is TGTGCCAGCAGCGCCCGGGACCGCGTCAACCCGGAGCTGTTTTTT. Full variable domain (outside the CDR3, taken from reference TRBV5-4 and TRBJ2-2): ETGVTQSPTHLIKTRGQQVTLRCSSQSGHNTVSWYQQALGQGPQFIFQYYREEENGRGNFPPRFSGLQFPNYSSELNVNALELDDSALYLCASSARDRVNPELFFGEGSRLTVL.

This clone came up once. This sequence joins TRBV6-5 and TRBJ2-3; a possible D gene is TRBD2 (6 bases). Trimming pared 7 bases from V and 3 bases from J, leaving 14 bases between. This CDR3 has 14 residues. CDR1 is MNHEY, CDR2 SVGAGI, per germline. DNA of the CDR3: TGTGCCAGCAAACCAGGAGGGGTTACAGATACGCAGTATTTT. Amino acids: CASKPGGVTDTQYF.

J is TRBJ1-5 and V is TRBV6-5; possibly TRBD1 for D (6 bases). CDR3 length equals 15 residues. Germline V gene lookup returns CDR1 MNHEY and CDR2 SVGAGI. V lost 5 bases and J lost 3, with 14 bases in between. CDR3 region: CASSPQGSFNQPQHF. DNA for the CDR3: TGTGCCAGCAGTCCACAGGGATCCTTCAATCAGCCCCAGCATTTT.

This clone has only one observation. The chain carries TRBV3-1 (or the pseudogene TRBV3-2) and TRBJ2-3; 9 bases align to TRBD2. The CDR3 loop spans 16 amino acids. CDR1 and CDR2 (germline): LGHDT, YNNKEL (reference sequence). The V segment lost 0 bases and the J segment 1 base; nucleotides outside the gene matches: 2. This CDR3 is CASSQDPSGGTDTQYF. CDR3 nucleotide sequence: TGTGCCAGCAGCCAAGATCCTAGCGGGGGCACAGATACGCAGTATTTT.

The gene calls are TRBV3-1 (or the pseudogene TRBV3-2) and TRBJ2-7, with TRBD2 identical over 11 bases. The CDR3 has 15 amino acids. After removal of 6 bases from V and 7 bases from J, the junction contained 11 bases not matched to a gene. Per the germline V gene, CDR1 is LGHDT and CDR2 is YNNKEL (reference sequence). CDR3 bases: TGTGCCAGCAGTACCGTAGCGGGAGGGCCGGGAGAGCAGTACTTC. It specifies CASSTVAGGPGEQYF.

This sequence joins TRBV5-1 and TRBJ2-7; no definite D call. The germline V gene has CDR1 SGHRS and CDR2 YFSETQ. The CDR3 covers 14 residues. Trimming took 3 bases from V and 1 from J, leaving 11 bases between them. The CDR3 region is CASSSVGYSYEQYF. The CDR3 nucleotides are TGCGCCAGCAGCTCCGTAGGGTATTCCTACGAGCAGTACTTC.

The chain carries TRBV28 and TRBJ2-1, with D maybe TRBD2 (5 bases). Deletions cut 8 bases from V and 7 bases from J, with 15 bases between. This CDR3 has 13 amino acids. Germline CDR1 MDHEN, CDR2 SYDVKM. The CDR3 region has the DNA TGTGCCAGCTACAGACTAATGGGGAATGAGCAGTTCTTC. This codes for CASYRLMGNEQFF. The full variable domain, in which reference TRBV28 and TRBJ2-1 provide the parts outside the CDR3, is DVKVTQSSRYLVKRTGEKVFLECVQDMDHENMFWYRQDPGLGLRLIYFSYDVKMKEKGDIPEGYSVSREKKERFSLILESASTNQTSMYLCASYRLMGNEQFFGPGTRLTVL.

J is TRBJ2-1 and V is TRBV5-1; TRBD1 is a possible D gene (6 bases). The V and J ends lost 3 bases and 6 bases respectively, with 10 bases between them. The CDR3 spans 13 residues. The germline V gene has CDR1 SGHRS and CDR2 YFSETQ. In DNA, the CDR3 is TGCGCCAGCAGCTCACAGGGAACCAATGAGCAGTTCTTC. This codes for CASSSQGTNEQFF. Variable domain in full (rest from reference TRBV5-1 and TRBJ2-1): KAGVTQTPRYLIKTRGQQVTLSCSPISGHRSVSWYQQTPGQGLQFLFEYFSETQRNKGNFPGRFSGRQFSNSRSEMNVSTLELGDSALYLCASSSQGTNEQFFGPGTRLTVL.

The rearrangement joins TRBV5-1 to TRBJ2-2, with D maybe TRBD1 (6 bases). The V and J ends lost 5 bases and 3 bases respectively, with 11 bases between them. Germline V lookup: CDR1 SGHRS, CDR2 YFSETQ. The CDR3 covers 14 residues. The CDR3 spells CASRQGSDTGELFF. As DNA, the CDR3 is TGCGCCAGCAGACAGGGATCGGACACCGGGGAGCTGTTTTTT.

This rearrangement joins TRBV7-2 to TRBJ2-2, with D unclear. Trimming took 2 bases from V and 6 from J, leaving 13 bases between them. The CDR3 loop spans 15 amino acids. Germline CDR1 is SGHTA and CDR2 is FQGNSA. The CDR3 coding sequence is TGTGCCAGCAGCTTACAATTACCCGGCGCCGGGGAGCTGTTTTTT. The encoded protein is CASSLQLPGAGELFF.

The gene calls are TRBV4-1 and TRBJ2-3; 7 bases align to TRBD2. Germline trimming cut 0 bases from V and 0 bases from J; bases unmatched to any gene: 3. The germline gives CDR1 MGHRA, CDR2 YSYEKL. The CDR3 is 16 residues long. CDR3 in amino acids: CASSQEGGFSTDTQYF. The CDR3 DNA reads TGCGCCAGCAGCCAAGAGGGGGGGTTTAGCACAGATACGCAGTATTTT.

The rearrangement uses TRBV7-8 and TRBJ2-7, with D hard to call. V was pared by 5 bases and J by 7 bases, with 12 bases between. There are 12 residues in the CDR3. Looked up from germline, CDR1 is SGHVS and CDR2 is FQNEAQ. This CDR3 reads CASSPPTVEQYF. The CDR3 DNA follows: TGTGCCAGCAGCCCCCCTACGGTGGAGCAGTACTTC.

The chain couples TRBV5-1 to TRBJ2-5; D perhaps matches TRBD2 (5 bases). The CDR3 is made up of 13 amino acids. Trimming removed 4 bases from V and 4 bases from J, with 11 bases in between. Germline values: CDR1 SGHRS, CDR2 YFSETQ. CDR3 nucleotides: TGCGCCAGCAGCGACGTCGGAGGAGAGACCCAGTACTTC. Protein sequence: CASSDVGGETQYF. The full variable domain, its missing parts supplied by reference TRBV5-1 and TRBJ2-5, is KAGVTQTPRYLIKTRGQQVTLSCSPISGHRSVSWYQQTPGQGLQFLFEYFSETQRNKGNFPGRFSGRQFSNSRSEMNVSTLELGDSALYLCASSDVGGETQYFGPGTRLLVL.

This chain uses TRBV12-3 or TRBV12-4 with TRBJ1-2; 7 nucleotides line up with TRBD1. This CDR3 has 13 residues. Trimming at V came to 8 bases and at J to 7 bases, leaving 10 bases not matched to a gene. CDR3 region: CASGLRQGSGYTF. CDR3 bases: TGTGCCAGCGGCCTCCGACAGGGAAGTGGCTACACCTTC.